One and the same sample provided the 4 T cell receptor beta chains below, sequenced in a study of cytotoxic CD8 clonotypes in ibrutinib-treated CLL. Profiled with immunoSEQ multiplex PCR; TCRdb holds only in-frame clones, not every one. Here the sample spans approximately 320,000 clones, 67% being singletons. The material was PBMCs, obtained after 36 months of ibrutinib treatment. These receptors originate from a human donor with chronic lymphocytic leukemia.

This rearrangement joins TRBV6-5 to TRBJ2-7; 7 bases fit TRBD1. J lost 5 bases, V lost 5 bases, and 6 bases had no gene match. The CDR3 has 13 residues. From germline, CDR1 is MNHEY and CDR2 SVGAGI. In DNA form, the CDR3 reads TGTGCCAGCAGTCCCGGGACAGCCCACGAGCAGTACTTC. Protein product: CASSPGTAHEQYF.

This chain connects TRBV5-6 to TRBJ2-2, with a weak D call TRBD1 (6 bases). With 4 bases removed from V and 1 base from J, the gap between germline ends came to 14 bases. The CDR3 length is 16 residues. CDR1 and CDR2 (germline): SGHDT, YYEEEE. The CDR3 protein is CASSQTGTLNTGELFF. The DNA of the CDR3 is TGTGCCAGCAGCCAAACCGGGACACTGAACACCGGGGAGCTGTTTTTT. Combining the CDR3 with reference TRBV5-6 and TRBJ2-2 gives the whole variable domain DAGVTQSPTHLIKTRGQQVTLRCSPKSGHDTVSWYQQALGQGPQFIFQYYEEEERQRGNFPDRFSGHQFPNYSSELNVNALLLGDSALYLCASSQTGTLNTGELFFGEGSRLTVL.

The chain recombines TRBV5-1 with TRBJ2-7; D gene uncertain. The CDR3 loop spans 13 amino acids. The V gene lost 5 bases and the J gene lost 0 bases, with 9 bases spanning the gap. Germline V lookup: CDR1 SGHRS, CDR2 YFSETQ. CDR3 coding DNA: TGCGCCAGCAGGGCAGGTCCCTCCTACGAGCAGTACTTC. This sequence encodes CASRAGPSYEQYF.

The CDR3 loop is CASSAQGRPSYEQYF. CDR3 DNA sequence: TGTGCCAGCAGCGCACAGGGGCGCCCCTCCTACGAGCAGTACTTC. V usage is TRBV9 and J usage is TRBJ2-7; 7 bases align to TRBD1. This CDR3 spans 15 amino acids. With V trimmed by 3 bases and J by 0 bases, 6 bases remained unmatched. The V gene's germline CDR1 is SGDLS and CDR2 YYNGEE.